The clone carrying this T cell receptor beta chain was detected only a few times. The antigen remains undetermined. The study ran its PCR with 60 Vbeta and 13 Jbeta primers. The protocol was immunoSEQ multiplex PCR, while the TCRdb copy is restricted to in-frame clones and leaves out a portion. The sample carries about 130,000 clones, about 11% recorded once. This CDR3 spans 16 amino acids. CDR1 and CDR2 (germline): SGDLS, YYNGEE. The germline V and J ends were trimmed by 0 bases and 8 bases, with 17 bases remaining between them. Healthy individuals who donated bone marrow served as the donors. This entry is derived from a study of cytomegalovirus exposure and HLA in healthy donors. Findings of the study overall: A later analysis associated under 20,000 TCR beta sequences with HLA alleles at a 0.05 false discovery rate. When analyzed later, a missense DCLRE1C variant was found to be linked to TCR beta V- and J-gene trimming.

This receptor was identified in a woman under 30 in good health and CMV-seropositive. This chain connects TRBV9 to TRBJ1-4, with D possibly matching TRBD1 (5 bases). The material sequenced was PBMCs. The CDR3 spells CASSVGYGDSREKLFF. The CDR3 DNA sequence: TGTGCCAGCAGCGTAGGTTATGGAGACAGTCGAGAAAAACTGTTTTTT.